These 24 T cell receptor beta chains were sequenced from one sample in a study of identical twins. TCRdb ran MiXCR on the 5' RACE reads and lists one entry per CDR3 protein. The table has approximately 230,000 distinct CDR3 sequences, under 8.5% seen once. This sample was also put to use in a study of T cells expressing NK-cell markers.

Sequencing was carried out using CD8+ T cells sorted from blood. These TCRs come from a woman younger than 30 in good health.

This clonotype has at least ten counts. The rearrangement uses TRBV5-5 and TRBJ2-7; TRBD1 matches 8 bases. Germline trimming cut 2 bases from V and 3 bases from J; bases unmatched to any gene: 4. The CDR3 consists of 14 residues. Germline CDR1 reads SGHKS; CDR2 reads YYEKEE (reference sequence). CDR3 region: CASSLRTGNYEQYF. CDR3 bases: TGTGCCAGCAGCTTAAGGACAGGGAACTACGAGCAGTACTTC.

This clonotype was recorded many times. CDR3 loop: CASSFVPIHEQYF. CDR3 bases: TGTGCCAGCAGTTTTGTCCCTATCCACGAGCAGTACTTC. The chain recombines TRBV12-3 or TRBV12-4 with TRBJ2-7, with no clear D. The CDR3 has 13 amino acids. V lost 3 bases to trimming and J lost 5 bases, with 11 bases between them.

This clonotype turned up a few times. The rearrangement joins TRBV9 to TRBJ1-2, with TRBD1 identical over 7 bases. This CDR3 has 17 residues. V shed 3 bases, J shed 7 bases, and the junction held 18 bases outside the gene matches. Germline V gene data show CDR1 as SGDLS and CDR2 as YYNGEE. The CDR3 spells CASSAPRTGVEGFGYTF. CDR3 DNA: TGTGCCAGCAGCGCGCCTAGGACAGGCGTCGAGGGATTTGGCTACACCTTC.

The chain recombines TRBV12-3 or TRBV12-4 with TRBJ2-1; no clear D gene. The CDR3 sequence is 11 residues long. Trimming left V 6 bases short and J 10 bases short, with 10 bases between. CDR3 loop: CASRDDGEQFF. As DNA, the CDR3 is TGTGCCAGCAGGGACGACGGGGAGCAGTTCTTC.

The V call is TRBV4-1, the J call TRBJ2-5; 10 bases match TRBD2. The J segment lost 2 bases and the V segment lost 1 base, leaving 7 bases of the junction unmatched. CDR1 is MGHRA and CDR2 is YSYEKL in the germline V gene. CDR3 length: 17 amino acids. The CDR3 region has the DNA TGCGCCAGCAGCCAAGTTCTAGCGGGGGCCACGCAAGAGACCCAGTACTTC. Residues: CASSQVLAGATQETQYF.

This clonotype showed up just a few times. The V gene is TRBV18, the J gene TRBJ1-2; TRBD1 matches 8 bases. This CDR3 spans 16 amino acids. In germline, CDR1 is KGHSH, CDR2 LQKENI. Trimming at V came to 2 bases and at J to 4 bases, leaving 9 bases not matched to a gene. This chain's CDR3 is CASSPGQGPYGYGYTF. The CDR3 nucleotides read TGTGCCAGCTCACCAGGACAGGGACCTTATGGCTATGGCTACACCTTC.

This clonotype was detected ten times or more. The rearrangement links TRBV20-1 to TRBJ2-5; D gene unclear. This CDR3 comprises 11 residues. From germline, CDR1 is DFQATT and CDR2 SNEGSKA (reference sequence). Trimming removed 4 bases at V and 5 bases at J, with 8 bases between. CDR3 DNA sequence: TGCAGTGCTACTGGGGTGGAGACCCAGTACTTC. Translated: CSATGVETQYF.

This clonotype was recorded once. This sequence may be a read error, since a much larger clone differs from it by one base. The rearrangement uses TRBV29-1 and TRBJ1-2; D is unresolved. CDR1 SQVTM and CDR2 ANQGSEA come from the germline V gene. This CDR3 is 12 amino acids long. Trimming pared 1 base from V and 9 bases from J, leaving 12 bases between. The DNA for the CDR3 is TGCAGCGTTGAAGGCTGGGCCAATCGCTACACCTTC. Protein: CSVEGWANRYTF. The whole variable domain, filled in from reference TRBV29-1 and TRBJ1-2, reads SAVISQKPSRDICQRGTSLTIQCQVDSQVTMMFWYRQQPGQSLTLIATANQGSEATYESGFVIDKFPISRPNLTFSTLTVSNMSPEDSSIYLCSVEGWANRYTFGSGTRLTVV.

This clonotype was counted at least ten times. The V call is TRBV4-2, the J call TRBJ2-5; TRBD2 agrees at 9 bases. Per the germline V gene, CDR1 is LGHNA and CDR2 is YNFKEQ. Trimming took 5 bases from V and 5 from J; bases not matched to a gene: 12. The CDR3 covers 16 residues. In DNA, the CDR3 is TGTGCCAGCAGCGAGGTAGCGGGAGTGAGTGGGGAGACCCAGTACTTC. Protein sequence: CASSEVAGVSGETQYF.

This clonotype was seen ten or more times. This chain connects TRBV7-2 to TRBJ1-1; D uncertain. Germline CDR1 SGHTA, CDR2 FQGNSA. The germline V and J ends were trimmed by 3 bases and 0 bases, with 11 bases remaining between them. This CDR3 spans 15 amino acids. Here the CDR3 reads CASSLADELNTEAFF. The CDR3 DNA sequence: TGTGCCAGCAGCTTGGCAGACGAACTGAACACTGAAGCTTTCTTT.

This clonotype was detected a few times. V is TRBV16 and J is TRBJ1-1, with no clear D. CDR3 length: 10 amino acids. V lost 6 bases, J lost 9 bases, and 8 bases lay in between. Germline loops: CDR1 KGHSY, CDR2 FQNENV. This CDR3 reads CASSREKAFF. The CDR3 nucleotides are TGTGCCAGCAGTCGGGAGAAAGCTTTCTTT.

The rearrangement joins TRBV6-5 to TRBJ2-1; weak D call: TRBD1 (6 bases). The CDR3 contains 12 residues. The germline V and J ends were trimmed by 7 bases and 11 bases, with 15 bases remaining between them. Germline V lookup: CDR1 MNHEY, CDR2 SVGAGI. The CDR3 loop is CASTAGTHKQFF. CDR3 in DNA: TGTGCCAGCACCGCCGGGACACATAAGCAGTTCTTC.

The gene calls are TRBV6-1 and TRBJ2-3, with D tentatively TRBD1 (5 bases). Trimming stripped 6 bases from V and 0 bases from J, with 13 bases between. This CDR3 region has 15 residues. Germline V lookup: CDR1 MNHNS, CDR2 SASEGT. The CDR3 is CASSQGRQSTDTQYF. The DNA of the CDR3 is TGTGCCAGCAGCCAGGGCCGCCAGAGCACAGATACGCAGTATTTT.

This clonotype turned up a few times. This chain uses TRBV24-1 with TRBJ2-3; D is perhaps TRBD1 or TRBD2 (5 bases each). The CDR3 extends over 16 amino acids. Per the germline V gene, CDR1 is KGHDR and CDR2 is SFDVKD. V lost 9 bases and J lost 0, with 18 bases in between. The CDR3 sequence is CATYQQGRSSTDTQYF. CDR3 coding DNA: TGTGCCACCTACCAGCAGGGACGATCAAGCACAGATACGCAGTATTTT.

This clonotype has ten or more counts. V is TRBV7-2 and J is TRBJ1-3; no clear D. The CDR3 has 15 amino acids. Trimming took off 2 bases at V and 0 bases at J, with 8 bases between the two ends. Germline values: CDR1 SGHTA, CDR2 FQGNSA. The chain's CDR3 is CASSLLASSGNTIYF. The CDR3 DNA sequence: TGTGCCAGCAGCTTATTGGCAAGCTCTGGAAACACCATATATTTT.

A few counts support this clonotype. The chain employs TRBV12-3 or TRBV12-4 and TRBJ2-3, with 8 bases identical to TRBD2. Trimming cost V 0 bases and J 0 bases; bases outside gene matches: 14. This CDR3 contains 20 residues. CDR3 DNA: TGTGCCAGCAGTTTAGCTAGCGGGATTTCATTAGCTACTAGCACAGATACGCAGTATTTT. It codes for CASSLASGISLATSTDTQYF.

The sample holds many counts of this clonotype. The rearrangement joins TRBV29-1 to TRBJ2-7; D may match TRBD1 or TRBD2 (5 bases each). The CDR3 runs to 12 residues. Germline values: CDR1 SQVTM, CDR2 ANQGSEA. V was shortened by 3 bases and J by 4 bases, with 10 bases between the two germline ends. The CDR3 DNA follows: TGCAGCGTTGAGGGGGAAGGTTACGAGCAGTACTTC. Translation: CSVEGEGYEQYF.

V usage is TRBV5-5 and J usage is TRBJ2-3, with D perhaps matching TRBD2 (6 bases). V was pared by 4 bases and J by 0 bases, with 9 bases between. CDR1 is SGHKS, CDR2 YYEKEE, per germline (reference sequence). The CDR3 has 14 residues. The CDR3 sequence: CASSHGTSTDTQYF. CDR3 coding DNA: TGTGCCAGCAGCCACGGGACTAGCACAGATACGCAGTATTTT.

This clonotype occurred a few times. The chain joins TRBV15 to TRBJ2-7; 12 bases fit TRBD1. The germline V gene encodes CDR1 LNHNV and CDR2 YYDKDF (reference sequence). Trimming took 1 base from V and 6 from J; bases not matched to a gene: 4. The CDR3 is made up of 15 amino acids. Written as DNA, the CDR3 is TGTGCCACCAGCAGAGGTCCGGGACAGGGGGCCGAGCAGTACTTC. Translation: CATSRGPGQGAEQYF.

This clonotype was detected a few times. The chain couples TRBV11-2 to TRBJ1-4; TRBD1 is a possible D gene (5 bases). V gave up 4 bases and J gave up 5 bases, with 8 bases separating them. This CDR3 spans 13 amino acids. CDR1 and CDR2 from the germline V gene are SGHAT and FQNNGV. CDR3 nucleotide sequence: TGTGCCAGCAGCTGGACACCGAATGAAAAACTGTTTTTT. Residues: CASSWTPNEKLFF.

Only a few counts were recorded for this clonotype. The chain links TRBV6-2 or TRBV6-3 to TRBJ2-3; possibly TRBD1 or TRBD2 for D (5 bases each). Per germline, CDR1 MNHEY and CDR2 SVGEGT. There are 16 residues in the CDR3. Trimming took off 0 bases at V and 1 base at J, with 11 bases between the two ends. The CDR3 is CASSYSTGTGTDTQYF. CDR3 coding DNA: TGTGCCAGCAGTTACTCGACGGGGACCGGCACAGATACGCAGTATTTT.

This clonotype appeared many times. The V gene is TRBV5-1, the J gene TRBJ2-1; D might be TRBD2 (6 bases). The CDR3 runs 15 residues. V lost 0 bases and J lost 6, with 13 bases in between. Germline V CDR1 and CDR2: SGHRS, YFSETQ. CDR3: CASSLAAGQSNEQFF. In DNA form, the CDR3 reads TGCGCCAGCAGCTTGGCCGCGGGGCAGAGCAATGAGCAGTTCTTC.

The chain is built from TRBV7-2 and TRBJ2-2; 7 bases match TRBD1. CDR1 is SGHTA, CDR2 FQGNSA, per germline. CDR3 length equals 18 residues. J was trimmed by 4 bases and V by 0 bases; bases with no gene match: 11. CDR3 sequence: CASSLADPTTGFTGELFF. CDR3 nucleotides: TGTGCCAGCAGCTTAGCGGACCCTACGACAGGGTTCACCGGGGAGCTGTTTTTT.

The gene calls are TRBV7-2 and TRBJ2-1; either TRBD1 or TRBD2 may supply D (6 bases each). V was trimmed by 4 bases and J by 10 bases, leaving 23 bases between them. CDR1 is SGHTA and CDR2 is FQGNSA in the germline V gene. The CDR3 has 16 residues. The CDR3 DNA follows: TGTGCCAGCAGCTCAGGGGTCGGTAGGGTCGGGAGCGAGCAGTTCTTC. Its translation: CASSSGVGRVGSEQFF.